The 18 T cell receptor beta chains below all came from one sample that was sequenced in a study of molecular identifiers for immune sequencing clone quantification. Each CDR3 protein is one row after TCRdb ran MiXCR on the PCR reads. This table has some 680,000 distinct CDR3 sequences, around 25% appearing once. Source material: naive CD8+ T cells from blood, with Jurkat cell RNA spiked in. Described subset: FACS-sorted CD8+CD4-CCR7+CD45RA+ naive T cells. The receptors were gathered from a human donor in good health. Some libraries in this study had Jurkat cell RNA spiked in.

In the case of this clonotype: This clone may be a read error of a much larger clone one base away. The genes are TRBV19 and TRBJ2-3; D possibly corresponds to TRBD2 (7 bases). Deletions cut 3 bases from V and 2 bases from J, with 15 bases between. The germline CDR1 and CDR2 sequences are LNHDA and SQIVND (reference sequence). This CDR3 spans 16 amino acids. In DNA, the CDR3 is TGTGCCAGTAGTATCTTTAGGGGGGGAACCACAGATACGCAGTATTTT. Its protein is CASSIFRGGTTDTQYF.

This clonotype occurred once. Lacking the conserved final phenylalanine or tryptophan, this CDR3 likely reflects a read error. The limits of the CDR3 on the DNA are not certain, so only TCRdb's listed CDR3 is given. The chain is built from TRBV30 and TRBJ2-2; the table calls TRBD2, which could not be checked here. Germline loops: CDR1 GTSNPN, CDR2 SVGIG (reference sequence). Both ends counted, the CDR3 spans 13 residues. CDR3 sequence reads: CACSGTSAGELLV.

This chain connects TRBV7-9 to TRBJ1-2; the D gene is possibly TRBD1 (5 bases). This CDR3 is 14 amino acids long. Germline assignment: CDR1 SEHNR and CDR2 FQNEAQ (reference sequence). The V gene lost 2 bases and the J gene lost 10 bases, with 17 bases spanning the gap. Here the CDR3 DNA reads TGTGCCAGCAGCTTAAGAGAGGGGATAGGCGACTACACCTTC. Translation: CASSLREGIGDYTF.

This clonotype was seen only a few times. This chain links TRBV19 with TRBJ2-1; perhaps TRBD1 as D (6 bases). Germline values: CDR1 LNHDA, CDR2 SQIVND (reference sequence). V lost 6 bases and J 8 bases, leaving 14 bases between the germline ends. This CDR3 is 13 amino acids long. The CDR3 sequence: CASSWDINDEQFF. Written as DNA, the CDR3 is TGTGCCAGTAGCTGGGACATCAACGATGAGCAGTTCTTC.

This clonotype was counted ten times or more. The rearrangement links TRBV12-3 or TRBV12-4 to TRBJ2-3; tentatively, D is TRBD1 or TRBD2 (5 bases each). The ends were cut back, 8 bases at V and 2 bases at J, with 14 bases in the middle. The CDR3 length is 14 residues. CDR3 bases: TGTGCCAGCGGGGGTGTGGGGCCCACAGATACGCAGTATTTT. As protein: CASGGVGPTDTQYF.

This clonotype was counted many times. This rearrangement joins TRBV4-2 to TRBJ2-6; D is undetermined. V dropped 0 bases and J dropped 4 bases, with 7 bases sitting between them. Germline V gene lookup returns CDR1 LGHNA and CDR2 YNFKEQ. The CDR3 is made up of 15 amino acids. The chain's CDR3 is CASSQEGGGANVLTF. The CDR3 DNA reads TGTGCCAGCAGCCAAGAAGGCGGCGGGGCCAACGTCCTGACTTTC.

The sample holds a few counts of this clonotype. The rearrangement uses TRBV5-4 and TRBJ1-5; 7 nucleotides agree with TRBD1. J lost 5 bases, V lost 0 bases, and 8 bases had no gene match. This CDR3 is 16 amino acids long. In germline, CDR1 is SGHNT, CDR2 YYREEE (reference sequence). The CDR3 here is CASSLGAQGGDQPQHF. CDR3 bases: TGTGCCAGCAGCTTGGGGGCTCAGGGGGGAGATCAGCCCCAGCATTTT.

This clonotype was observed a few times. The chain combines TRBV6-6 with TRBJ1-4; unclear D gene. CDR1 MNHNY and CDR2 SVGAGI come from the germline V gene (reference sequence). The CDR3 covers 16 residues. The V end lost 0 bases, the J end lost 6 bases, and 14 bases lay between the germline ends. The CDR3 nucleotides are TGTGCCAGCAGTTACTCGGTTGCGACGTTGGATGAAAAACTGTTTTTT. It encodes CASSYSVATLDEKLFF.

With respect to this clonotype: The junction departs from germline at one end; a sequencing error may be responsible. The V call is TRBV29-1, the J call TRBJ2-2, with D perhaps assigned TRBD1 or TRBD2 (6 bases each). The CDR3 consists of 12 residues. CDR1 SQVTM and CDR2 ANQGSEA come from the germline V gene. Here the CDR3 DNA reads TGCAGCGTTGAGGGGGGCGCCGGGGAGCTGTGTTTT. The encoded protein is CSVEGGAGELCF.

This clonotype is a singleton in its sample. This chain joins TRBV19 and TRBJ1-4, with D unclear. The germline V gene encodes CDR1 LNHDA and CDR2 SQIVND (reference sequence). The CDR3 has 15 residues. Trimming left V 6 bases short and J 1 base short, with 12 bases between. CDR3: CASSDLALTNEKLFF. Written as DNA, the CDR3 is TGTGCCAGTAGCGATCTGGCACTAACTAATGAAAAACTGTTTTTT.

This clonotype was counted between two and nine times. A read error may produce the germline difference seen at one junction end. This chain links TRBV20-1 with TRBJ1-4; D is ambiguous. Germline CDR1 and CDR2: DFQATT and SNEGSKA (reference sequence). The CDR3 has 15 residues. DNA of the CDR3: TGCAGTGCTAGAGATCACGGGCTACTAGGAGAAACACTGTTTTTT. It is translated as CSARDHGLLGETLFF.

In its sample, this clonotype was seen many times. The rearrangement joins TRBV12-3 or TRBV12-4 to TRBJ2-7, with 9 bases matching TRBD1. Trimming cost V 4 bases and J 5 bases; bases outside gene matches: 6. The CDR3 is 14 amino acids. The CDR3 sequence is CASSWTGEGHEQYF. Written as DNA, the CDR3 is TGTGCCAGCAGTTGGACAGGGGAAGGGCACGAGCAGTACTTC.

CDR3 bases: TGTGCCAGCACCACCGGGATTGGCGGGGTACCCCAGCATTTT. This sequence encodes CASTTGIGGVPQHF. J is TRBJ1-5 and V is TRBV19; D uncertain. V lost 9 bases and J 10 bases, leaving 22 bases between the germline ends. Germline CDR1 reads LNHDA; CDR2 reads SQIVND (reference sequence). The CDR3 is 14 residues long.

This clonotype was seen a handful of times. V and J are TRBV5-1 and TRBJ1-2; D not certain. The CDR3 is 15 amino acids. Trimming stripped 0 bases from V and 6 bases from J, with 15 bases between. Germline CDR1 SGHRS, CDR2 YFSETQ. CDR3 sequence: CASSLDPGFSDGYTF. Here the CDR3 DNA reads TGCGCCAGCAGCTTGGACCCCGGATTTTCAGATGGCTACACCTTC.

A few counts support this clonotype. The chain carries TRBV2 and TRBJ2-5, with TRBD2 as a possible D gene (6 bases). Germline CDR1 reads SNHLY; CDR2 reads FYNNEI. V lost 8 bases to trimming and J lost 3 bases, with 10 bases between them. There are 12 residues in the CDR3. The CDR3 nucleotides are TGTGCCAGCCGGGGGTTTGAAGAGACCCAGTACTTC. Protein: CASRGFEETQYF.

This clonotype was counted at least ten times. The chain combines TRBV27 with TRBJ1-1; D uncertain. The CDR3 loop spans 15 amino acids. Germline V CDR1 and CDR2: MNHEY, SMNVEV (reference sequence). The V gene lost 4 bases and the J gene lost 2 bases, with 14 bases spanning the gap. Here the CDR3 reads CASSYSQRSNTEAFF. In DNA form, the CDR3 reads TGTGCCAGCAGTTATTCACAGAGAAGCAACACTGAAGCTTTCTTT.

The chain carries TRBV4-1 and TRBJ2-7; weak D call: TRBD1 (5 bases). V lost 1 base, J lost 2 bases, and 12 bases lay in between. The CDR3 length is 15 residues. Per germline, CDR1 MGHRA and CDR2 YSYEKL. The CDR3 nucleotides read TGCGCCAGCAGCCAAGGGCCCCGACAGACCTACGAGCAGTACTTC. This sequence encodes CASSQGPRQTYEQYF.

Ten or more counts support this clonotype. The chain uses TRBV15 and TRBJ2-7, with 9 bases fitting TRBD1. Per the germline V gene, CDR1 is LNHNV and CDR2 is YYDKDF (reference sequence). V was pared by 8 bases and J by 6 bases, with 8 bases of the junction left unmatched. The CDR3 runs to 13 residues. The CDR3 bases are TGTGCCACCCGTAGACAGACAGGGGGCGAGCAGTACTTC. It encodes CATRRQTGGEQYF.